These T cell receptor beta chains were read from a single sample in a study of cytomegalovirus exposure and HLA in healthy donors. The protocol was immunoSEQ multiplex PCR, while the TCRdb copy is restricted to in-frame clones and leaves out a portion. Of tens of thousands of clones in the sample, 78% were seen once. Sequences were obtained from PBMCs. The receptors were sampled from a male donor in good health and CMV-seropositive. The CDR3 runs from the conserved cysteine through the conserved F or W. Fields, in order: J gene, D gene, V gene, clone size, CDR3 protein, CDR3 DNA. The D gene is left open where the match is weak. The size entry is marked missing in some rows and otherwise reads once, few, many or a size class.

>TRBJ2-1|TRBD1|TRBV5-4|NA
CASSGPGTGTNNEQFF
TGTGCCAGCAGCGGACCCGGGACAGGGACGAACAATGAGCAGTTCTTC
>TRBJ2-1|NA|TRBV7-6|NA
CASRPGVLGGGDEQFF
TGTGCCAGCAGACCGGGGGTCCTGGGCGGTGGGGATGAGCAGTTCTTC
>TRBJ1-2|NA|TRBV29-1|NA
CSVAERLDYGYTF
TGCAGCGTTGCGGAACGACTGGACTATGGCTACACCTTC
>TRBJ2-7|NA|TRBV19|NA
CASSSQYEQYF
TGTGCCAGTAGTTCGCAGTACGAGCAGTACTTC
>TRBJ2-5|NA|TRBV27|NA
CASSSPGGGTETQYF
TGTGCCAGCAGTTCCCCGGGGGGCGGGACAGAGACCCAGTACTTC
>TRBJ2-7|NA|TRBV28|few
CASSFSSPYEQYF
TGTGCCAGCAGTTTTTCGAGCCCCTACGAGCAGTACTTC
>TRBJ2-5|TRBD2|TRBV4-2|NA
CASSHAGTSGIQETQYF
TGTGCCAGCAGCCACGCCGGGACTAGCGGCATCCAAGAGACCCAGTACTTC
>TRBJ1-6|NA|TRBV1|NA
CTSSQPGTVWDSPLHF
TGCACCAGCAGCCAACCCGGGACAGTTTGGGATTCACCCCTCCACTTT
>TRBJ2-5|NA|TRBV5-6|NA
CASSLSLASFMKTQYF
TGTGCCAGCAGCTTAAGTCTGGCTAGCTTCATGAAGACCCAGTACTTC
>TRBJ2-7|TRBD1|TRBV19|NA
CASKIDRGAYEQYF
TGTGCCAGTAAAATCGACAGGGGTGCCTACGAGCAGTACTTC
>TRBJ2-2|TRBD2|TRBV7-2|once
CASSERGGDTGELFF
TGTGCCAGCAGCGAGCGGGGGGGCGACACCGGGGAGCTGTTTTTT
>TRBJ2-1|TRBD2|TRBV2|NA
CASSEVRGGSNEQFF
TGTGCCAGCAGTGAAGTGCGGGGGGGCTCCAATGAGCAGTTCTTC
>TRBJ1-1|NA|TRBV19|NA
CASSIEARNTEAFF
TGTGCCAGTAGTATTGAGGCCAGGAACACTGAAGCTTTCTTT
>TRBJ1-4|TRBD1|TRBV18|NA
CASSPDRNANEKLFF
TGTGCCAGCTCACCGGACAGGAATGCTAATGAAAAACTGTTTTTT
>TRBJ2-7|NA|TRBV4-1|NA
CASSQTPGIAPYEQYF
TGCGCCAGCAGCCAAACCCCCGGGATAGCCCCATACGAGCAGTACTTC
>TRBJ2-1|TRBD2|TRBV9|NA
CASRELSGGDNEQFF
TGTGCCAGCAGGGAACTTAGCGGGGGGGACAATGAGCAGTTCTTC
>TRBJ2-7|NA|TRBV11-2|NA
CASRPGGSSYEQYF
TGTGCCAGCAGGCCAGGGGGGAGCTCCTACGAGCAGTACTTC
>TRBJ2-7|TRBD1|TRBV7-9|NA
CASSIRGRGNEQYF
TGTGCCAGCAGCATAAGGGGGCGCGGTAACGAGCAGTACTTC
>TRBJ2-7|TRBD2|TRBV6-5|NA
CASKRLAGRGEQYF
TGTGCCAGCAAGCGTTTAGCGGGGAGGGGAGAGCAGTACTTC
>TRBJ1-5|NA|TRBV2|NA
CASSEVFNGNQPQHF
TGTGCCAGCAGTGAAGTCTTTAATGGCAATCAGCCCCAGCATTTT
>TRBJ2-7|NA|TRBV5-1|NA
CASGPPNREFHEQYF
TGCGCCAGCGGGCCCCCCAACAGGGAGTTCCACGAGCAGTACTTC
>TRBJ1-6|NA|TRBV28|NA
CASSPGATLNSPLHF
TGTGCCAGCAGCCCCGGTGCTACCCTTAATTCACCCCTCCACTTT
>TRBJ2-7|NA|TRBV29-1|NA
CSVVPRQSYEQYF
TGCAGCGTTGTCCCGCGGCAGAGCTACGAGCAGTACTTC
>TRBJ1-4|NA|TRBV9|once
CASSILTRATNEKLFF
TGTGCCAGCAGCATTTTGACTCGAGCAACTAATGAAAAACTGTTTTTT
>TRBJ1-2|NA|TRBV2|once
CASSENRVRGGYTF
TGTGCCAGCAGTGAGAACAGGGTCAGGGGCGGCTACACCTTC
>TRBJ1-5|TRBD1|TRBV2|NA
CASSEAPSTGNNQPQHF
TGTGCCAGCAGTGAGGCTCCTTCGACAGGGAACAATCAGCCCCAGCATTTT
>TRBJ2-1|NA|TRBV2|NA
CASSEYGYNEQFF
TGTGCCAGCAGTGAATACGGGTACAATGAGCAGTTCTTC
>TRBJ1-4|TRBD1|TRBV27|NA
CASSPLGTGSEKLFF
TGTGCCAGCAGTCCGTTGGGGACAGGGAGTGAAAAACTGTTTTTT
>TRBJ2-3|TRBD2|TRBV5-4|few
CASRRLAEYTDTQYF
TGTGCCAGCAGAAGGCTAGCGGAGTACACAGATACGCAGTATTTT
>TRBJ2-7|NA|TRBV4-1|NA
CASSLASAYEQYF
TGCGCCAGCAGCCTAGCCTCCGCCTACGAGCAGTACTTC
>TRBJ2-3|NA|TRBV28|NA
CASGRSVASTDTQYF
TGTGCCAGCGGCCGATCGGTAGCTAGCACAGATACGCAGTATTTT
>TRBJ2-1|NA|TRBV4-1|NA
CASSQDGLLAINEQFF
TGCGCCAGCAGCCAAGATGGCTTGTTAGCGATCAATGAGCAGTTCTTC
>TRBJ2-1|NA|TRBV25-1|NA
CASSDSRQLHEQFF
TGTGCCAGCAGTGACTCCAGACAGCTACATGAGCAGTTCTTC
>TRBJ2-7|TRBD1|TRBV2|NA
CASSPGQGANEQYF
TGTGCCAGCAGCCCGGGACAGGGGGCCAACGAGCAGTACTTC
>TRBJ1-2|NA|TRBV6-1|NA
CASHGSNYGYTF
TGTGCCTCTCACGGGAGTAACTATGGCTACACCTTC
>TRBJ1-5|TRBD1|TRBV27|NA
CASRPGQGSNQPQHF
TGTGCCAGCAGACCCGGACAGGGGAGCAATCAGCCCCAGCATTTT
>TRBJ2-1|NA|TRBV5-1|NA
CASSLSGNSYNEQFF
TGCGCCAGCAGCCTATCGGGTAACTCCTACAATGAGCAGTTCTTC
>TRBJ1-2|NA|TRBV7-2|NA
CASSPRSHDYTF
TGTGCCAGCAGCCCGAGGAGTCACGACTACACCTTC
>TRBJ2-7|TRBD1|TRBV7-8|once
CASSLYGQESEQYF
TGTGCCAGCAGCCTTTACGGACAGGAGTCCGAGCAGTACTTC
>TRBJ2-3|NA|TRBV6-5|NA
CASSYSGTVTYF
TGTGCCAGCAGTTACTCCGGGACTGTCACGTATTTT
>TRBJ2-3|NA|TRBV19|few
CASTPGGTDTQYF
TGTGCCAGTACCCCGGGGGGCACAGATACGCAGTATTTT
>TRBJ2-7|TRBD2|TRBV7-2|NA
CASSPGLAGGYEQYF
TGTGCCAGCAGCCCGGGACTAGCGGGAGGCTACGAGCAGTACTTC
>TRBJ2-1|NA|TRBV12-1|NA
CASRERDSRFGRSYNEQFF
TGTGCCAGCCGTGAACGGGACTCCCGTTTCGGTAGGTCCTACAATGAGCAGTTCTTC